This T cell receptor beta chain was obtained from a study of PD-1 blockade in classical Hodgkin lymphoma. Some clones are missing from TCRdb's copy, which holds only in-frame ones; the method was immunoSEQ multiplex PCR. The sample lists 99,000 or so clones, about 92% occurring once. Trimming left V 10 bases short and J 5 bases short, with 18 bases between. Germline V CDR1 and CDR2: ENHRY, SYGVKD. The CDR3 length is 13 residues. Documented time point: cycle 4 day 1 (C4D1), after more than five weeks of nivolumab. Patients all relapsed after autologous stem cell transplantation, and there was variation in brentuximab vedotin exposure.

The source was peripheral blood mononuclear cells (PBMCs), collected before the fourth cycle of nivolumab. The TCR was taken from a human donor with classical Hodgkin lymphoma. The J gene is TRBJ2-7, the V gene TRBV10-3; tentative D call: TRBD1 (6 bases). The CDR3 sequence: CATADRSLDEQYF. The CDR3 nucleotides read TGTGCCACTGCCGACAGGTCCCTCGACGAGCAGTACTTC.